A selection of T cell receptor beta chains follows, all from one sample in a study of blood T cell repertoires in COVID-19. This table comes from immunoSEQ multiplex PCR, and its TCRdb copy is limited to in-frame clones, with some not included. The table lists almost 80,000 clones, about nine tenths of them singletons, with roughly 0.8% in the top ten. Sequencing was carried out using peripheral blood. All receptors come from a woman older than 75 with acute or convalescent COVID-19. Both conserved end residues are trimmed from each CDR3.

J gene: TRBJ1-1; V gene: TRBV5-1; CDR3 protein: ASSWSVNTEAF
J gene: TRBJ2-1; V gene: TRBV18; CDR3 protein: ASSLNPSSYNEQF
J gene: TRBJ2-7; V gene: TRBV11-3; CDR3 protein: ASSLVARVWYEQY
J gene: TRBJ2-5; V gene: TRBV15; CDR3 protein: ATSPGQTVGETQY
J gene: TRBJ1-2; V gene: TRBV27; CDR3 protein: ASSLGQNYGYT
J gene: TRBJ1-2; V gene: TRBV15; CDR3 protein: ATSRAPREGYT
J gene: TRBJ1-2; V gene: TRBV2; CDR3 protein: ASSARDRGSYGYT
J gene: TRBJ2-2; V gene: TRBV5-3; CDR3 protein: ARSPRPGGCYTGELF
J gene: TRBJ1-1; V gene: TRBV4-1; CDR3 protein: ASSSIGGATEAF
J gene: TRBJ2-7; V gene: TRBV2; CDR3 protein: ASSEALRSGTSVSYEQY
J gene: TRBJ2-5; V gene: TRBV18; CDR3 protein: ASSTAGGPETQY
J gene: TRBJ2-2; V gene: TRBV10-1; CDR3 protein: ASREGRGGTGELF
J gene: TRBJ2-7; V gene: TRBV5-4; CDR3 protein: ASSLEAGRAYEQY
J gene: TRBJ2-3; V gene: TRBV7-2; CDR3 protein: ASSLDPGGSTDTQY
J gene: TRBJ1-2; V gene: TRBV25-1; CDR3 protein: ASSGGYGYT
J gene: TRBJ1-5; V gene: TRBV7-9; CDR3 protein: ASSSRQGDQPQH
J gene: TRBJ2-5; V gene: TRBV5-1; CDR3 protein: ASSADRGQETQY
J gene: TRBJ1-2; V gene: TRBV5-1; CDR3 protein: ASSPGPTGGNYGYT
J gene: TRBJ2-1; V gene: TRBV5-1; CDR3 protein: ASSFSFNEQF
J gene: TRBJ2-2; V gene: TRBV4-3; CDR3 protein: ASSQPGQGTGELF
J gene: TRBJ2-1; V gene: TRBV11-1; CDR3 protein: ASSRGLALSYNEQF
J gene: TRBJ2-7; V gene: TRBV5-4; CDR3 protein: ASSLEGEAYEQY
J gene: TRBJ2-3; V gene: TRBV11-3; CDR3 protein: ASSLGSADTQY
J gene: TRBJ1-6; V gene: TRBV4-3; CDR3 protein: ASSQDSTGGRTYNSPLH
J gene: TRBJ2-2; V gene: TRBV11-2; CDR3 protein: ASSPPNTGELF
J gene: TRBJ2-7; V gene: TRBV19; CDR3 protein: ASSIGSASAYEQY
J gene: TRBJ2-3; V gene: TRBV4-3; CDR3 protein: ASSQGERGPLGDTQY
J gene: TRBJ2-3; V gene: TRBV11-3; CDR3 protein: ASSLGLSDTQY
J gene: TRBJ2-1; V gene: TRBV28; CDR3 protein: ASSPMSSYNEQF
J gene: TRBJ2-3; V gene: TRBV7-2; CDR3 protein: ASSLNSPRSSDTQY
J gene: TRBJ2-1; V gene: TRBV28; CDR3 protein: ASSRVGSEQF
J gene: TRBJ1-2; V gene: TRBV21-1; CDR3 protein: ASSIPDRADGYT
J gene: TRBJ1-4; V gene: TRBV19; CDR3 protein: ASSPPGLNEKLF
J gene: TRBJ1-2; V gene: TRBV4-2; CDR3 protein: ASSQETGEGYT
J gene: TRBJ1-5; V gene: TRBV28; CDR3 protein: ASSLTVSNQPQH
J gene: TRBJ2-5; V gene: TRBV28; CDR3 protein: ASSPRWVGGETQY
J gene: TRBJ1-1; V gene: TRBV2; CDR3 protein: ASSEDSNTEAF
J gene: TRBJ1-5; V gene: TRBV5-1; CDR3 protein: ASSLGAGMNQPQH
J gene: TRBJ1-1; V gene: TRBV15; CDR3 protein: ATSRNLGGRGWGTEAF
J gene: TRBJ1-3; V gene: TRBV28; CDR3 protein: ASTSGRVRNTIY
J gene: TRBJ1-3; V gene: TRBV7-2; CDR3 protein: ASSLVLSVGNTIY
J gene: TRBJ1-6; V gene: TRBV2; CDR3 protein: ASSPDRSSYNSPLH
J gene: TRBJ1-2; V gene: TRBV6-2/TRBV6-3; CDR3 protein: ASSPGFSLGYT
J gene: TRBJ2-2; V gene: TRBV3-1/TRBV3-2; CDR3 protein: ASSQREGRGELF
J gene: TRBJ2-1; V gene: TRBV6-2/TRBV6-3; CDR3 protein: ASSYTPGQGRDEQF
J gene: TRBJ1-2; V gene: TRBV12-3/TRBV12-4; CDR3 protein: ASSQVNYGYT
J gene: TRBJ1-2; V gene: TRBV29-1; CDR3 protein: SVSLGTGARLYGYT
J gene: TRBJ2-3; V gene: TRBV19; CDR3 protein: ASSPGLAGGLGTQY
J gene: TRBJ2-6; V gene: TRBV19; CDR3 protein: ASERVTGAGANVLT
J gene: TRBJ2-1; V gene: TRBV9; CDR3 protein: ASSVGPATYNEQF
J gene: TRBJ1-1; V gene: TRBV19; CDR3 protein: ASSYMGQGLNTEAF
J gene: TRBJ1-2; V gene: TRBV5-1; CDR3 protein: ASSLTGTSGYGYT
J gene: TRBJ1-6; V gene: TRBV19; CDR3 protein: AASIGTGNSPLH
J gene: TRBJ1-2; V gene: TRBV2; CDR3 protein: ASSPGYGYT
J gene: TRBJ2-3; V gene: TRBV5-5; CDR3 protein: ASSRQRGALTDTQY
J gene: TRBJ2-1; V gene: TRBV5-1; CDR3 protein: ASSSDRGSYNEQF
J gene: TRBJ1-2; V gene: TRBV2; CDR3 protein: ASKAGEFYGYT
J gene: TRBJ2-2; V gene: TRBV6-5; CDR3 protein: ASSRRSNTGELF
J gene: TRBJ1-5; V gene: TRBV4-1; CDR3 protein: ASSPGEGDQPQH